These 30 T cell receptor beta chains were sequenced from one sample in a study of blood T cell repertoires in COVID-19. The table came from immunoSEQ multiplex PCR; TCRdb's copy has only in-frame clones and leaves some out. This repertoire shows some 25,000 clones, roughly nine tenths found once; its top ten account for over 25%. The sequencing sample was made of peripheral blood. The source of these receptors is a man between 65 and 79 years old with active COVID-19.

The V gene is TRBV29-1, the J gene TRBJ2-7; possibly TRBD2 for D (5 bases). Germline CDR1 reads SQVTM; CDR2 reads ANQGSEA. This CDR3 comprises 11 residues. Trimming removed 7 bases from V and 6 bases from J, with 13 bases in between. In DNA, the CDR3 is TGCAGCGCCAAGGGAGAATTCGAGCAGTACTTC. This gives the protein CSAKGEFEQYF.

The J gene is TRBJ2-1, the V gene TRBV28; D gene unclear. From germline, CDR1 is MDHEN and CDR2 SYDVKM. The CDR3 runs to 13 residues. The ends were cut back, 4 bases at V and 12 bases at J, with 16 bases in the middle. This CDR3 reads CASSSLQTIGQFF. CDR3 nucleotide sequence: TGTGCCAGCAGTTCTCTACAAACTATAGGGCAGTTCTTC.

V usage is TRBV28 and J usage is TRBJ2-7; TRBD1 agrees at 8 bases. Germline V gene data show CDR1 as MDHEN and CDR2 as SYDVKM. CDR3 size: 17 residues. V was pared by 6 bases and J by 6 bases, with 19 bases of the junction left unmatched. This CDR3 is CASSRTGIKVTNPEQYF. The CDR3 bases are TGTGCCAGCAGCAGGACAGGGATTAAGGTCACTAATCCCGAGCAGTACTTC.

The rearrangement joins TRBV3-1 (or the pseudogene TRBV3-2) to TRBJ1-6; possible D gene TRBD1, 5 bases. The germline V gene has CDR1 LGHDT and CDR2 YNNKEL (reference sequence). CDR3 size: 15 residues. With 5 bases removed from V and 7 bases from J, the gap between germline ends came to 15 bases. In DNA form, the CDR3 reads TGTGCCAGCAGCGATACGTCGAGACAGAATTCACCCCTCCACTTT. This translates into CASSDTSRQNSPLHF.

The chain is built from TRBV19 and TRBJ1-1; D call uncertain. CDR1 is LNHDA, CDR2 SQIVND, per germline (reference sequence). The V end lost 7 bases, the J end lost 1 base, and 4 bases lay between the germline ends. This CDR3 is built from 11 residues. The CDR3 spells CASIQNTEAFF. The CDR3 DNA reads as TGTGCCAGTATTCAGAACACTGAAGCTTTCTTT.

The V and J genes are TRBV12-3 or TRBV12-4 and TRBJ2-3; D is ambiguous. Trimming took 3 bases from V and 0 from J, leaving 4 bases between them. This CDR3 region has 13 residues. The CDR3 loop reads CASSFQSTDTQYF. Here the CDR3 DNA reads TGTGCCAGCAGTTTTCAAAGCACAGATACGCAGTATTTT.

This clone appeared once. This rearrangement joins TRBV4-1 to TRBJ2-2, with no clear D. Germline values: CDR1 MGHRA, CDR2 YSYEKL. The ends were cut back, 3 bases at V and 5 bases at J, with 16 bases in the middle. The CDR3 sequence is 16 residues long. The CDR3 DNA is TGCGCCAGCAGCCAGTCGAGCGTTCCTTCTACCGGGGAGCTGTTTTTT. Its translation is CASSQSSVPSTGELFF.

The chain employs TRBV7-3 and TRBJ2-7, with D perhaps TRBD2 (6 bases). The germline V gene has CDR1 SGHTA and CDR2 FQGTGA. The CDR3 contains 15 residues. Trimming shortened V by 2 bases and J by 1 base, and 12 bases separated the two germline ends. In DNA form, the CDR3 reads TGTGCCAGCAGCTTACAATGGGGGGTTTCCTACGAGCAGTACTTC. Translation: CASSLQWGVSYEQYF.

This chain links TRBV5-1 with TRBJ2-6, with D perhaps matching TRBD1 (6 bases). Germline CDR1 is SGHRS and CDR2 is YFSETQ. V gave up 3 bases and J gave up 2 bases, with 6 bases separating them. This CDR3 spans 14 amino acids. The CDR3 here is CASSYRAGANVLTF. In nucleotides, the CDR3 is TGCGCCAGCAGCTACAGGGCTGGGGCCAACGTCCTGACTTTC.

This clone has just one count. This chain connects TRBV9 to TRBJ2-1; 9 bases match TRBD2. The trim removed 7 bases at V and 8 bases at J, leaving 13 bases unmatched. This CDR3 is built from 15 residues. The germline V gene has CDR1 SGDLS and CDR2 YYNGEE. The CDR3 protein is CASSSAGGAWYEQFF. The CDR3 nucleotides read TGTGCCAGCTCATCGGCGGGGGGGGCCTGGTATGAGCAGTTCTTC.

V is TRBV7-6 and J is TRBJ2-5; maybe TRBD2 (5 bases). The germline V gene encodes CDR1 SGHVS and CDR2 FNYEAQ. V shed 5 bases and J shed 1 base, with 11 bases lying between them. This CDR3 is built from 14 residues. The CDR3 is CASSPGNLQETQYF. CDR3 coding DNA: TGTGCCAGCAGCCCCGGGAACCTCCAAGAGACCCAGTACTTC.

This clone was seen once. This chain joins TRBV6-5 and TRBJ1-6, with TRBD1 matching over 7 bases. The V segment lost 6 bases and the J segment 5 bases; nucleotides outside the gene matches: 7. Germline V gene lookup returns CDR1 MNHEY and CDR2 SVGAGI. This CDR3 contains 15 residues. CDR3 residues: CASRGRQGHNSPLHF. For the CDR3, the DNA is TGTGCCAGCAGAGGCCGACAGGGACATAATTCACCCCTCCACTTT.

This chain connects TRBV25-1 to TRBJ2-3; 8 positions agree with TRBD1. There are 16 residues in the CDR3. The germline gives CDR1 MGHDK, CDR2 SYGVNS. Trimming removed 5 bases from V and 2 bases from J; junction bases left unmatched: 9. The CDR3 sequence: CASSPGAGGPTDTQYF. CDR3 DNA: TGTGCCAGCAGTCCGGGGGCAGGGGGCCCCACAGATACGCAGTATTTT.

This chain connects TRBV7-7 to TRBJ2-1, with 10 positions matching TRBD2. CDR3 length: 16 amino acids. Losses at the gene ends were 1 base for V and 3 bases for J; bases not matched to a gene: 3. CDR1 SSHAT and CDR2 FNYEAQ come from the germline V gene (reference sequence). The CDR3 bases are TGTGCCAGCAGCTTAGGGCTAGCGGGAGTCTACAATGAGCAGTTCTTC. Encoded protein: CASSLGLAGVYNEQFF.

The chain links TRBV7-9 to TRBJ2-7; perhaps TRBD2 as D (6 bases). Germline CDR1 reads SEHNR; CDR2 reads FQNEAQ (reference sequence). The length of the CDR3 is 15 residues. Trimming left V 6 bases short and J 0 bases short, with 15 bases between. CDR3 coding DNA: TGTGCCAGCAGACTTGGGACTGCCAGCTCCTACGAGCAGTACTTC. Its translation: CASRLGTASSYEQYF. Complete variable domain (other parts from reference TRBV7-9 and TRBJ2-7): DTGVSQNPRHKITKRGQNVTFRCDPISEHNRLYWYRQTLGQGPEFLTYFQNEAQLEKSRLLSDRFSAERPKGSFSTLEIQRTEQGDSAMYLCASRLGTASSYEQYFGPGTRLTVT.

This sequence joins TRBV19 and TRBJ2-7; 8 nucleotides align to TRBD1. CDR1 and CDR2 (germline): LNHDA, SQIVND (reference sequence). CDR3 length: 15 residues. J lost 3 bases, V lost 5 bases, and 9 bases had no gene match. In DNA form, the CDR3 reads TGTGCCAGTAGTGAATTGACAGGGGCAGACTACGAGCAGTACTTC. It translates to CASSELTGADYEQYF.

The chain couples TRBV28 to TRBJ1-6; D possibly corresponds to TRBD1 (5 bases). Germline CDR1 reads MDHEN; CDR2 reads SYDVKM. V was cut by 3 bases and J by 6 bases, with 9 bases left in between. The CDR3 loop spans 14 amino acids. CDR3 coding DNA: TGTGCCAGCAGTTTTGCGGGACGTAATTCACCCCTCCACTTT. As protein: CASSFAGRNSPLHF.

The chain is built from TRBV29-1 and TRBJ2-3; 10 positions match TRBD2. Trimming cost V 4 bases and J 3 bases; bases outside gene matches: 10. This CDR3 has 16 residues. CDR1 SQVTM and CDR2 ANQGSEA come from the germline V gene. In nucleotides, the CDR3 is TGCAGCGTTGGGGGGCTGGCTAGCGGGAGAACAGATACGCAGTATTTT. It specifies CSVGGLASGRTDTQYF.

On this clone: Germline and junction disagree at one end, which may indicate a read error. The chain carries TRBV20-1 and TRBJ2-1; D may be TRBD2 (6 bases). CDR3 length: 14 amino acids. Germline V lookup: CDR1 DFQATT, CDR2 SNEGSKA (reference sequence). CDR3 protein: CSASLGTPYNEQFF. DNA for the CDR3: TGCAGTGCTAGTCTAGGGACTCCCTATAATGAGCAGTTCTTC.

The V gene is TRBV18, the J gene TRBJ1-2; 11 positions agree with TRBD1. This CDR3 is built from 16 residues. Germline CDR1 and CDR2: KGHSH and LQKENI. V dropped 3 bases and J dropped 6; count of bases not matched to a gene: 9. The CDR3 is CASSPPGQGAYDGYTF. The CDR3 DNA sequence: TGTGCCAGCTCACCCCCCGGACAGGGGGCCTACGATGGCTACACCTTC.

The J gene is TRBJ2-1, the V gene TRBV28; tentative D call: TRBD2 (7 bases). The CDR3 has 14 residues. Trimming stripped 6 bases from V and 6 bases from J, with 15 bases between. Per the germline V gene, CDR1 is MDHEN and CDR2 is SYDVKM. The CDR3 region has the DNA TGTGCCAGCAGAAGAGGGGGGGCCTCCAATGAGCAGTTCTTC. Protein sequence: CASRRGGASNEQFF.

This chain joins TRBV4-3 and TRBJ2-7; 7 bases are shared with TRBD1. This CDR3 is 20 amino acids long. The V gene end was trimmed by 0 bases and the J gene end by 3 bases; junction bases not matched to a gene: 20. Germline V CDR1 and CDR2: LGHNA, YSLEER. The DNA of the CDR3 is TGCGCCAGCAGCCAAGATTGGCTCGGGCCAGCGACAGGGCGGTTCTACGAGCAGTACTTC. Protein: CASSQDWLGPATGRFYEQYF.

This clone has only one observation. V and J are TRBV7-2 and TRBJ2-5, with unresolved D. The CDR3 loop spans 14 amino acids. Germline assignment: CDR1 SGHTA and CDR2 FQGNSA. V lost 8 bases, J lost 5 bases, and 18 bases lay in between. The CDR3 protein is CASLIYGSGETQYF. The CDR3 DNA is TGTGCCAGCCTTATTTATGGCTCCGGGGAGACCCAGTACTTC.

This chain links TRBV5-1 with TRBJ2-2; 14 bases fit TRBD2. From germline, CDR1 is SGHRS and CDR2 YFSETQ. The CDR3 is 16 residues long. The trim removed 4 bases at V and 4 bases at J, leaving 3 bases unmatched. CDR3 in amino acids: CASSTGTSGGTGELFF. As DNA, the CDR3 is TGCGCCAGCAGCACCGGGACTAGCGGGGGCACCGGGGAGCTGTTTTTT.

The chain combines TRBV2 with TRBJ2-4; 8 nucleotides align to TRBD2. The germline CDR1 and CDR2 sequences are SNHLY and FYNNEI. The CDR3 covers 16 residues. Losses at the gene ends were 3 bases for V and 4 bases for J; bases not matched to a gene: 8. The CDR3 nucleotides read TGTGCCAGCAGTGAGGCAGCGGGAGTTCCGAAAAACATTCAGTACTTC. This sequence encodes CASSEAAGVPKNIQYF.

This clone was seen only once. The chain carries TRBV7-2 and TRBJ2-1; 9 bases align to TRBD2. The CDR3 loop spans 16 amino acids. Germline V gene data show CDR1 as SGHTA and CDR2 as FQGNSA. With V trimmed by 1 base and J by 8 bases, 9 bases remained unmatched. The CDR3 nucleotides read TGTGCCAGCAGCTTAGGGGCGGGAGGGTCTTACGATGAGCAGTTCTTC. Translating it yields CASSLGAGGSYDEQFF.

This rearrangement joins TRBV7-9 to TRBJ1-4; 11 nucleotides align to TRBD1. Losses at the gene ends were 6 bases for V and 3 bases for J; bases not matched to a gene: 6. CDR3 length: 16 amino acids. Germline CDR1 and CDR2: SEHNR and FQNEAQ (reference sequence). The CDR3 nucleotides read TGTGCCAGCAGTCCAGGACAGGGGGCATCTAATGAAAAACTGTTTTTT. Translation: CASSPGQGASNEKLFF.

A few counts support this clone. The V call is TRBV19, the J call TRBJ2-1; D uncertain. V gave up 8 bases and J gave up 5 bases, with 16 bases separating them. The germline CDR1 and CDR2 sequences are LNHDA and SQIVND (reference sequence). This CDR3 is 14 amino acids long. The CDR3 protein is CASREVYVDNEQFF. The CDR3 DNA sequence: TGTGCCAGTCGCGAGGTTTACGTCGACAATGAGCAGTTCTTC.

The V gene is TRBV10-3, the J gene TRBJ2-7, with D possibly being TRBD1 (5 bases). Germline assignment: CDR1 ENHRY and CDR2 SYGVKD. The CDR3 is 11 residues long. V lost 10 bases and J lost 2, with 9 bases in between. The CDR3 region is CATGQAYEQYF. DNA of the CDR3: TGTGCCACCGGACAAGCCTACGAGCAGTACTTC.

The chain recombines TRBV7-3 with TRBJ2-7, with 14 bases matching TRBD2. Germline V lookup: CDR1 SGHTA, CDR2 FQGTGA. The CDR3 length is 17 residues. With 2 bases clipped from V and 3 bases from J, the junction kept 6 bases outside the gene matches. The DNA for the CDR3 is TGTGCCAGCAGCTTATGGACTAGCGGGGGGCCATACTACGAGCAGTACTTC. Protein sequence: CASSLWTSGGPYYEQYF.